This T cell receptor (beta chain) came from a study of blood T cell repertoires in COVID-19. Participants had their cohort set by participant-reported clinical history. Measured with immunoSEQ multiplex PCR; TCRdb has only the in-frame clones, and not every one. Of 190,000 or so clones in the sample, 86% are singletons; the top ten hold about 4%. This CDR3 is built from 13 residues. V gave up 3 bases and J gave up 5 bases; unmatched junction bases: 1. CDR1 is KGHSH, CDR2 LQKENI, per germline. Sequenced material: PBMCs or T cells enriched from blood (not recorded which). The receptor was isolated from a woman younger than 45 who had been exposed to COVID-19. The rearrangement joins TRBV18 to TRBJ1-5; 7 nucleotides line up with TRBD1. The CDR3 region is CASSPTGYQPQHF. The CDR3 DNA reads as TGTGCCAGCTCACCGACAGGGTATCAGCCCCAGCATTTT.